The TCR beta chain described here comes from a study of blood T cell repertoires in COVID-19. Study summary: Acute-phase and convalescent COVID-19 samples originated in the United States, Italy and Spain.

Trimming removed 3 bases from V and 4 bases from J; junction bases left unmatched: 1. There are 15 residues in the CDR3. The germline V gene encodes CDR1 LGHDT and CDR2 YNNKEL (reference sequence). Per the study methods: Amplifying reference gene primers gave estimates of nucleated cell counts. Using immunoSEQ multiplex PCR, the repertoire was profiled, and TCRdb retains in-frame clones only, with some absent. V and J calls and clone size are copied from that table; D and trimming were computed from the DNA. The table lists more than 13,000 clones, roughly 84% of them singletons. This chain joins TRBV3-1 (or the pseudogene TRBV3-2) and TRBJ2-1; 12 bases are a match to TRBD2. Sequencing was done on a sample of peripheral blood. The sequence was collected from a man aged 50 or older with active COVID-19. CDR3 nucleotide sequence: TGTGCCAGCAGCCACGGGACTAGCGGGTACAATGAGCAGTTCTTC. Protein product: CASSHGTSGYNEQFF.